Shown below are 31 T cell receptor beta chains from a single sample sequenced in a study of blood T cell repertoires in COVID-19. Repertoires were generated with immunoSEQ multiplex PCR, while TCRdb's copy carries only in-frame clones and drops some. The table includes hundreds of thousands of clones, nearly 90% detected once. Sequenced sample: PBMCs or T cells enriched from blood (not recorded which). The receptors originated from a woman in her twenties or thirties who had recovered from COVID-19.

The chain joins TRBV27 to TRBJ2-7, with D possibly matching TRBD1 (8 bases). Germline assignment: CDR1 MNHEY and CDR2 SMNVEV (reference sequence). Trimming removed 6 bases at V and 3 bases at J, with 24 bases between. The CDR3 is made up of 17 amino acids. The CDR3, as DNA: TGTGCCAGCAGGAACCCCTCCGGGGGGACAGGCTACTACGAGCAGTACTTC. Protein sequence: CASRNPSGGTGYYEQYF.

V usage is TRBV25-1 and J usage is TRBJ1-4, with D tentatively TRBD1 (5 bases). The germline gives CDR1 MGHDK, CDR2 SYGVNS. V lost 3 bases, J lost 10 bases, and 15 bases lay in between. The length of the CDR3 is 14 residues. The CDR3 DNA reads as TGTGCCAGCAGTGATCAGGGAACGGGTACAAAACTGTTTTTT. Amino acids: CASSDQGTGTKLFF.

The gene calls are TRBV4-3 and TRBJ1-6; perhaps TRBD1 as D (5 bases). Between the trimmed V and J ends, which lost 4 bases and 8 bases, there was a span of 15 bases. Germline V CDR1 and CDR2: LGHNA, YSLEER. The CDR3 consists of 15 residues. CDR3 residues: CASSLLGGGDSPLHF. CDR3 nucleotide sequence: TGCGCCAGCAGCCTACTGGGGGGTGGGGATTCACCCCTCCACTTT.

This clone was seen once. V and J are TRBV7-9 and TRBJ2-5; a possible D gene is TRBD2 (5 bases). V lost 5 bases to trimming and J lost 6 bases, with 13 bases between them. Germline loops: CDR1 SEHNR, CDR2 FQNEAQ (reference sequence). The CDR3 runs 13 residues. The CDR3 reads CASSRTSGQTQYF. The DNA for the CDR3 is TGTGCCAGCAGCCGGACTTCCGGCCAGACCCAGTACTTC.

This rearrangement joins TRBV19 to TRBJ2-5; the D is unclear. The length of the CDR3 is 14 residues. Trimming removed 3 bases at V and 0 bases at J, with 8 bases between. Germline V gives CDR1 LNHDA, CDR2 SQIVND (reference sequence). CDR3 protein: CASSMIRDQETQYF. The DNA for the CDR3 is TGTGCCAGTAGTATGATCCGGGACCAAGAGACCCAGTACTTC.

V is TRBV5-1 and J is TRBJ1-6; perhaps TRBD1 as D (5 bases). CDR3 length equals 15 residues. The germline V gene has CDR1 SGHRS and CDR2 YFSETQ. Trimming took 0 bases from V and 7 from J, leaving 11 bases between them. CDR3 nucleotides: TGCGCCAGCAGCTTGGAAGGGGAAAGAAATTCACCCCTCCACTTT. This codes for CASSLEGERNSPLHF.

V and J are TRBV9 and TRBJ2-1; 13 nucleotides align to TRBD2. The CDR3 is 18 residues long. Germline V gives CDR1 SGDLS, CDR2 YYNGEE. The J segment lost 0 bases and the V segment lost 4 bases, leaving 7 bases of the junction unmatched. This CDR3 is CASSSRLAGGLSYNEQFF. CDR3 DNA: TGTGCCAGCAGCTCGAGACTAGCGGGGGGTCTCTCCTACAATGAGCAGTTCTTC. Combining the CDR3 with reference TRBV9 and TRBJ2-1 gives the whole variable domain DSGVTQTPKHLITATGQRVTLRCSPRSGDLSVYWYQQSLDQGLQFLIQYYNGEERAKGNILERFSAQQFPDLHSELNLSSLELGDSALYFCASSSRLAGGLSYNEQFFGPGTRLTVL.

The count of this clone is one. This chain's CDR3 is CASTEAPSGSYEQYF. The CDR3 DNA sequence: TGTGCCAGCACCGAGGCGCCTAGCGGGAGTTACGAGCAGTACTTC. J is TRBJ2-7 and V is TRBV27; 10 bases fit TRBD2. With 7 bases clipped from V and 4 bases from J, the junction kept 10 bases outside the gene matches. The germline gives CDR1 MNHEY, CDR2 SMNVEV (reference sequence). The CDR3 contains 15 residues.

The rearrangement links TRBV11-2 to TRBJ1-1, with a tentative D call TRBD1 (5 bases). Germline V CDR1 and CDR2: SGHAT, FQNNGV. The CDR3 runs 16 residues. Trimming cost V 2 bases and J 5 bases, with 18 bases left between them. The CDR3 loop reads CASSLNTFRGLTEAFF. The CDR3 nucleotides are TGTGCCAGCAGCTTAAACACCTTTAGGGGACTGACTGAAGCTTTCTTT.

The chain uses TRBV7-2 and TRBJ1-4, with D hard to call. V dropped 5 bases and J dropped 7 bases, with 20 bases sitting between them. The germline gives CDR1 SGHTA, CDR2 FQGNSA. The CDR3 is 16 residues long. The CDR3 sequence is CASSPTSLTRGEKLFF. In nucleotides, the CDR3 is TGTGCCAGCAGCCCTACCTCCCTAACCCGGGGTGAAAAACTGTTTTTT.

CDR3 sequence (DNA): TGTGCCAGCAGACCCGGACAGTCAGACTATGGCTACACCTTC. It is translated as CASRPGQSDYGYTF. The chain combines TRBV28 with TRBJ1-2, with D perhaps matching TRBD1 (6 bases). The CDR3 runs to 14 residues. Trimming left V 6 bases short and J 3 bases short, with 14 bases between. Germline V gene lookup returns CDR1 MDHEN and CDR2 SYDVKM.

The chain combines TRBV2 with TRBJ1-3; maybe TRBD1 (5 bases). Trimming stripped 6 bases from V and 4 bases from J, with 10 bases between. Germline CDR1 and CDR2: SNHLY and FYNNEI. The CDR3 runs 13 residues. The CDR3 DNA reads TGTGCCAGCAGCACTCAGGGCGGAAACACCATATATTTT. This translates into CASSTQGGNTIYF.

This sequence joins TRBV9 and TRBJ2-3; TRBD2 matches 10 bases. The CDR3 spans 19 residues. Germline CDR1 SGDLS, CDR2 YYNGEE. V shed 0 bases, J shed 2 bases, and the junction held 12 bases outside the gene matches. CDR3: CASSVDLPGGTSATDTQYF. The CDR3 region has the DNA TGTGCCAGCAGCGTAGACCTACCGGGGGGGACTAGCGCCACAGATACGCAGTATTTT.

This clone showed up just once. J is TRBJ2-3 and V is TRBV9; TRBD2 matches at 8 bases. V lost 3 bases and J lost 4; bases outside the gene matches: 10. CDR1 and CDR2 from the germline V gene are SGDLS and YYNGEE. The CDR3 sequence is 16 residues long. DNA of the CDR3: TGTGCCAGCAGCGCCGACCACGGGGGGGAGGCAGATACGCAGTATTTT. As protein: CASSADHGGEADTQYF. The full variable domain, in which reference TRBV9 and TRBJ2-3 provide the parts outside the CDR3, is DSGVTQTPKHLITATGQRVTLRCSPRSGDLSVYWYQQSLDQGLQFLIQYYNGEERAKGNILERFSAQQFPDLHSELNLSSLELGDSALYFCASSADHGGEADTQYFGPGTRLTVL.

The V and J genes are TRBV18 and TRBJ2-7, with D unresolved. V was shortened by 3 bases and J by 2 bases, with 17 bases between the two germline ends. Germline CDR1 is KGHSH and CDR2 is LQKENI. This CDR3 region has 16 residues. CDR3 region: CASSPTANKKTYEQYF. The CDR3 nucleotides are TGTGCCAGCTCACCTACAGCAAATAAAAAAACCTACGAGCAGTACTTC.

V is TRBV28 and J is TRBJ1-3; no reliable D call. V lost 3 bases to trimming and J lost 0 bases, with 9 bases between them. This CDR3 has 15 residues. CDR1 and CDR2 from the germline V gene are MDHEN and SYDVKM. CDR3 sequence: CASSFDTSSGNTIYF. The CDR3 DNA sequence: TGTGCCAGCAGTTTTGACACGAGCTCTGGAAACACCATATATTTT.

CDR3 sequence reads: CASSFRNYNSPLHF. The CDR3 bases are TGTGCCAGCAGTTTCAGGAATTATAATTCACCCCTCCACTTT. The chain couples TRBV27 to TRBJ1-6; D is unclear. CDR1 MNHEY and CDR2 SMNVEV come from the germline V gene (reference sequence). The CDR3 covers 14 residues. The V gene lost 3 bases and the J gene lost 4 bases, with 7 bases spanning the gap.

This chain joins TRBV6-5 and TRBJ1-1; D ambiguous. Germline-derived CDR1 and CDR2 are MNHEY and SVGAGI. The CDR3 extends over 14 amino acids. V was cut by 8 bases and J by 1 base, with 14 bases left in between. CDR3 amino acids: CASGPPTENTEAFF. The CDR3 nucleotides are TGTGCCAGCGGGCCACCGACGGAGAACACTGAAGCTTTCTTT.

The DNA of the CDR3 is TGCGCCAGCAGTGGGCCGGTTGGGGCTAGGGCAGATACGCAGTATTTT. Amino acids: CASSGPVGARADTQYF. The chain links TRBV10-1 to TRBJ2-3, with a possible D match to TRBD1 (5 bases). The CDR3 covers 16 residues. Per germline, CDR1 WNHNN and CDR2 SYGVQD (reference sequence). V was cut by 4 bases and J by 4 bases, with 18 bases left in between.

This chain connects TRBV24-1 to TRBJ1-2; TRBD1 aligns across 9 bases. The V gene end was trimmed by 2 bases and the J gene end by 6 bases; junction bases not matched to a gene: 3. Germline V lookup: CDR1 KGHDR, CDR2 SFDVKD. The length of the CDR3 is 14 residues. The CDR3 loop is CATSDWTGDDGYTF. The CDR3 DNA sequence: TGTGCCACCAGTGATTGGACAGGGGATGATGGCTACACCTTC.

This clone showed up just once. V is TRBV7-9 and J is TRBJ2-7; D may be TRBD1 (7 bases). The CDR3 sequence is 14 residues long. Trimming shortened V by 3 bases and J by 0 bases, and 9 bases separated the two germline ends. The germline V gene encodes CDR1 SEHNR and CDR2 FQNEAQ (reference sequence). CDR3 residues: CASSLRDSSYEQYF. The DNA of the CDR3 is TGTGCCAGCAGCTTGCGGGACAGCTCCTACGAGCAGTACTTC.

The chain recombines TRBV6-2 or TRBV6-3 with TRBJ1-1, with D unclear. Looked up from germline, CDR1 is MNHEY and CDR2 is SVGEGT. This CDR3 comprises 14 residues. Trimming left V 5 bases short and J 0 bases short, with 10 bases between. The CDR3 loop is CASSRLGMNTEAFF. DNA of the CDR3: TGTGCCAGCAGTAGACTCGGGATGAACACTGAAGCTTTCTTT.

This chain joins TRBV5-5 and TRBJ2-7, with D perhaps TRBD1 (5 bases). CDR1 is SGHKS and CDR2 is YYEKEE in the germline V gene (reference sequence). This CDR3 is built from 15 residues. V dropped 4 bases and J dropped 2 bases, with 16 bases sitting between them. This CDR3 reads CASSPLGADPYEQYF. Written as DNA, the CDR3 is TGTGCCAGCAGCCCGCTTGGGGCAGATCCCTACGAGCAGTACTTC. Variable domain in full (rest from reference TRBV5-5 and TRBJ2-7): DAGVTQSPTHLIKTRGQQVTLRCSPISGHKSVSWYQQVLGQGPQFIFQYYEKEERGRGNFPDRFSARQFPNYSSELNVNALLLGDSALYLCASSPLGADPYEQYFGPGTRLTVT.

The chain carries TRBV6-2 or TRBV6-3 and TRBJ2-7; 8 positions agree with TRBD1. J lost 4 bases, V lost 5 bases, and 10 bases had no gene match. The CDR3 runs 15 residues. Germline CDR1 reads MNHEY; CDR2 reads SVGEGT. CDR3 sequence reads: CASSAYGTGGYEQYF. Here the CDR3 DNA reads TGTGCCAGCAGTGCGTATGGGACAGGAGGGTACGAGCAGTACTTC.

The V and J genes are TRBV3-1 (or the pseudogene TRBV3-2) and TRBJ1-2, with D perhaps TRBD1 (6 bases). Trimming removed 0 bases from V and 8 bases from J, with 16 bases in between. Germline V CDR1 and CDR2: LGHDT, YNNKEL (reference sequence). This CDR3 has 15 amino acids. The chain's CDR3 is CASSQELTGRGGYTF. The CDR3 bases are TGTGCCAGCAGCCAAGAACTAACAGGGAGAGGAGGCTACACCTTC.

This sequence joins TRBV9 and TRBJ2-1, with a weak D call TRBD1 (7 bases). CDR3 size: 19 residues. The germline gives CDR1 SGDLS, CDR2 YYNGEE. V lost 2 bases to trimming and J lost 7 bases, with 28 bases between them. CDR3 DNA: TGTGCCAGCAGCGTTCCTCTCTCCCCCAGGGGGGCGGATATAAATGAGCAGTTCTTC. This translates into CASSVPLSPRGADINEQFF.

The chain combines TRBV24-1 with TRBJ1-2, with D uncertain. V lost 4 bases and J lost 6, with 11 bases in between. The V gene's germline CDR1 is KGHDR and CDR2 SFDVKD. The CDR3 totals 13 residues. CDR3 DNA sequence: TGTGCCACCAGTGACCACCGGGGAGATGGCTACACCTTC. This gives the protein CATSDHRGDGYTF.

The chain carries TRBV29-1 and TRBJ1-2, with TRBD1 matching 8 bases. Germline lookup yields CDR1 SQVTM and CDR2 ANQGSEA. The CDR3 is 11 amino acids. With V trimmed by 5 bases and J by 8 bases, 4 bases remained unmatched. CDR3 in DNA: TGCAGCGTTCCGACAGGGGTCGGCTACACCTTC. This sequence encodes CSVPTGVGYTF.

The rearrangement links TRBV11-3 to TRBJ1-6, with TRBD1 identical over 10 bases. This CDR3 comprises 15 residues. The junction had 5 bases not matched to a gene; V was cut back by 3 bases and J by 9 bases. The V gene's germline CDR1 is SGHNT and CDR2 YENEEA. The CDR3 DNA is TGTGCCAGCAGCTTCGGACAGGGGGAGGGTTCACCCCTCCACTTT. Translation: CASSFGQGEGSPLHF.

Only one count was recorded for this clone. The chain combines TRBV27 with TRBJ2-7; TRBD2 might be the D (5 bases). Trimming left V 1 base short and J 3 bases short, with 7 bases between. In germline, CDR1 is MNHEY, CDR2 SMNVEV (reference sequence). The CDR3 runs to 13 residues. This CDR3 is CASSLYTSYEQYF. DNA for the CDR3: TGTGCCAGCAGTTTATATACTAGCTACGAGCAGTACTTC.

The chain recombines TRBV9 with TRBJ1-2, with 7 bases matching TRBD1. V lost 0 bases to trimming and J lost 7 bases; unmatched junction nucleotides: 6. Germline CDR1 reads SGDLS; CDR2 reads YYNGEE. There are 14 residues in the CDR3. Here the CDR3 reads CASSVDWDSAGYTF. CDR3 coding DNA: TGTGCCAGCAGCGTAGACTGGGACAGTGCTGGCTACACCTTC.